These T cell receptor beta chains were read from a single sample in a study of T cell changes during pregnancy in multiple sclerosis. This table comes from immunoSEQ multiplex PCR, and its TCRdb copy is limited to in-frame clones, with some not included. The sample lists about 70,000 clones, approximately 90% seen once, with approximately 1.1% in the top ten. The input for sequencing was peripheral blood, taken in the third trimester of pregnancy. All receptors derive from a female donor with multiple sclerosis, enrolled in a pregnancy study. Each CDR3 is given with its conserved first and last residue. A D gene is named only where the DNA matches it firmly. Clone size is given for some rows only: seen once, a few or many times, or a class if the clone is expanded.

clone size,J gene,V gene,D gene,CDR3 DNA,CDR3 protein
few,TRBJ2-5,TRBV20-1,.,TGCAGTGCTAGTATCCAAGAGACCCAGTACTTC,CSASIQETQYF
.,TRBJ2-3,TRBV9,.,TGTGCCAGCAGCGTAGGTGGGGGACTTAAGGGTACAGATACGCAGTATTTT,CASSVGGGLKGTDTQYF
.,TRBJ2-5,TRBV5-1,.,TGCGCCAGCAGCTTGGCCGGTGAGACCCAGTACTTC,CASSLAGETQYF
.,TRBJ1-2,TRBV18,.,TGTGCCAGCTCCCCCCGGGTGGCCTATGGCTACACCTTC,CASSPRVAYGYTF
.,TRBJ2-7,TRBV9,.,TGTGCCAGCAGCCCCGCGGGACTCTTTGTCGGGCAGTACTTC,CASSPAGLFVGQYF
once,TRBJ2-2,TRBV2,.,TGTGCCAGCAGTGAAGGAAACTCCATCGGGGAGCTGTTTTTT,CASSEGNSIGELFF
.,TRBJ2-5,TRBV27,.,TGTGCCAGCAGCCGCCTAGCGAACACCCAGGAGACCCAGTACTTC,CASSRLANTQETQYF
.,TRBJ1-2,TRBV5-1,.,TGCGCCAGCAGCTTGGTACCGGGGGCTAACTATGGCTACACCTTC,CASSLVPGANYGYTF
.,TRBJ1-1,TRBV12-5,.,TGTGCTAGTGGTCAACCCCAGACTCGCCGGTTAGACACTGAAGCTTTCTTT,CASGQPQTRRLDTEAFF
.,TRBJ2-7,TRBV5-1,TRBD1,TGCGCCAGCAGCTTTTGGGACAGGGTTTACGAGCAGTACTTC,CASSFWDRVYEQYF
.,TRBJ2-7,TRBV7-5,.,TGTGTCAGAAGCCCCACCCGAGAGTCCTGCGAGCAGTACTTC,CVRSPTRESCEQYF
.,TRBJ2-7,TRBV19,TRBD2,TGTGCCAGTAGTCAGCGGGAGCTTTCCTACGAGCAGTACTTC,CASSQRELSYEQYF
.,TRBJ2-7,TRBV11-2,.,TGTGCCAGCAGCTTTATGGCATCGATTTACGAGCAGTACTTC,CASSFMASIYEQYF
once,TRBJ2-2,TRBV2,TRBD1,TGTGCCAGCAGGCCACTTCGCCGGGACAGGGGGCCGACCGGGGAGCTGTTTTTT,CASRPLRRDRGPTGELFF
.,TRBJ1-5,TRBV19,.,TGTGCCAGTAGTACTCACCTACAGGGCGGAGGCAATCAGCCCCAGCATTTT,CASSTHLQGGGNQPQHF
.,TRBJ2-2,TRBV13,.,TGTGCCAGCAGAGAAGGGGCAGGCACCGGGGAGCTGTTTTTT,CASREGAGTGELFF
once,TRBJ1-5,TRBV7-2,TRBD1,TGTGCCAGCAGCCAAATGGGACAGGGGGCGGTCCAGCCCCAGCATTTT,CASSQMGQGAVQPQHF
.,TRBJ2-1,TRBV5-1,TRBD2,TGCGCCAGCAGCGAGACTAGCGGGAAGGCAGTTGAGCAGTTCTTC,CASSETSGKAVEQFF